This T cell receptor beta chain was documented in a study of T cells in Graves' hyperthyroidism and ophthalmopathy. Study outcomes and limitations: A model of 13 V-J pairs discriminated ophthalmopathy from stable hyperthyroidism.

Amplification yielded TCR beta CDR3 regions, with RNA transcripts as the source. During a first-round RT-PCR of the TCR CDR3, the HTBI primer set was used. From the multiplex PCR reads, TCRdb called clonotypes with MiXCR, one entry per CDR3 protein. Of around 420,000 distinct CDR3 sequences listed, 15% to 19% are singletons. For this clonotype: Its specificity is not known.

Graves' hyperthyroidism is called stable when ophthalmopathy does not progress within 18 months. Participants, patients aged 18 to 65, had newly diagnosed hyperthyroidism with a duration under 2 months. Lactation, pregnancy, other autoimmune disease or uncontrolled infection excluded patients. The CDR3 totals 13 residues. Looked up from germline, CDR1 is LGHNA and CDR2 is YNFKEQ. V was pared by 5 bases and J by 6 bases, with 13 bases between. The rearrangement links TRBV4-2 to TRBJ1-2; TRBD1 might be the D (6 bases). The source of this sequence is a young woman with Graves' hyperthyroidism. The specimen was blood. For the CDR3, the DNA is TGTGCCAGCAGCGAACCCAGGGGAGATGGCTACACCTTC. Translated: CASSEPRGDGYTF.